This passage covers 12 T cell receptor beta chains from one sample sequenced in a study of metastatic and nonmetastatic thyroid tumors. Among the patients, none had received any treatment before thyroid surgery. From the PCR reads, TCRdb re-called clones with MiXCR. The sample gives about 59,000 clones, around 15% of which show up once; just under 9.5% is in the top ten. The specimen was blood. These receptors came from a male donor with papillary thyroid cancer or a benign thyroid nodule (not recorded which). Some clones in this sample may be carry-over from other donors' samples.

The chain has TRBV12-3 or TRBV12-4 and TRBJ2-1, with 7 bases fitting TRBD1. The CDR3 contains 14 residues. V gave up 6 bases and J gave up 7 bases; unmatched junction bases: 9. DNA for the CDR3: TGTGCCAGCAGCCCCGGGACAGTGGGTAATGAGCAGTTCTTC. As protein: CASSPGTVGNEQFF.

This clone was seen more than once but under ten times. V and J are TRBV27 and TRBJ2-2, with D perhaps TRBD1 or TRBD2 (5 bases each). Trimming took off 2 bases at V and 4 bases at J, with 5 bases between the two ends. CDR3 length: 13 residues. Germline V CDR1 and CDR2: MNHEY, SMNVEV (reference sequence). Here the CDR3 DNA reads TGTGCCAGCAGTTTAGGGGGCACCGGGGAGCTGTTTTTT. As protein: CASSLGGTGELFF.

In this sample, this clone turned up many times. J is TRBJ1-6 and V is TRBV12-3 or TRBV12-4; 7 bases line up with TRBD1. Trimming at V came to 2 bases and at J to 7 bases, leaving 2 bases not matched to a gene. CDR3 length: 14 residues. The CDR3 is CASSLMGQNSPLHF. The CDR3 nucleotides are TGTGCCAGCAGTTTAATGGGACAGAATTCACCCCTCCACTTT.

This chain uses TRBV30 with TRBJ2-7; D assignment may be TRBD1 or TRBD2 (6 bases each). The CDR3 length is 14 residues. The germline V gene encodes CDR1 GTSNPN and CDR2 SVGIG (reference sequence). Trimming cost V 3 bases and J 3 bases, with 15 bases left between them. CDR3: CAWSGGAIIYEQYF. The CDR3 nucleotides are TGTGCCTGGAGCGGGGGCGCTATCATCTACGAGCAGTACTTC.

This clone was detected many times. The chain recombines TRBV11-2 with TRBJ2-7, with a tentative D call TRBD1 (5 bases). CDR1 SGHAT and CDR2 FQNNGV come from the germline V gene. The CDR3 loop spans 13 amino acids. V lost 2 bases and J lost 4, with 9 bases in between. In nucleotides, the CDR3 is TGTGCCAGCAGCTTACTGGACAATTACGAGCAGTACGTC. Its protein is CASSLLDNYEQYV.

This clone was seen many times. The chain uses TRBV6-6 and TRBJ2-2; possibly TRBD1 for D (6 bases). CDR3 length: 17 residues. Trimming took off 2 bases at V and 0 bases at J, with 13 bases between the two ends. The germline V gene has CDR1 MNHNY and CDR2 SVGAGI (reference sequence). CDR3 bases: TGTGCCAGCAGTTACCGACCCGGGACACCGAACACCGGGGAGCTGTTTTTT. It encodes CASSYRPGTPNTGELFF.

Ten or more counts support this clone. The chain employs TRBV29-1 and TRBJ1-2; no clear D gene. CDR1 SQVTM and CDR2 ANQGSEA come from the germline V gene. The CDR3 has 12 amino acids. V lost 4 bases and J 2 bases, leaving 8 bases between the germline ends. The CDR3 sequence is CSVGRPNYGYTF. CDR3 in DNA: TGCAGCGTTGGTCGACCAAACTATGGCTACACCTTC.

In this sample, this clone turned up many times. Other DNA sequences in this specimen translate into the identical CDR3. This chain links TRBV5-1 with TRBJ2-2; D is ambiguous. Germline assignment: CDR1 SGHRS and CDR2 YFSETQ. This CDR3 contains 16 residues. Trimming removed 0 bases at V and 5 bases at J, with 14 bases between. The CDR3 coding sequence is TGCGCCAGCAGCTTGGACCCCACGGTCGGGACCGGGGAGCTGTTTTTT. Encoded protein: CASSLDPTVGTGELFF.

This clone was counted many times. The chain links TRBV27 to TRBJ2-7, with D tentatively TRBD1 (6 bases). Germline loops: CDR1 MNHEY, CDR2 SMNVEV (reference sequence). With 3 bases removed from V and 2 bases from J, the gap between germline ends came to 11 bases. The CDR3 runs to 14 residues. The CDR3 DNA reads TGTGCCAGCAGTTTTCGTGGACAGACCTACGAGCAGTACTTC. Protein product: CASSFRGQTYEQYF.

This clone was found many times. The J gene is TRBJ1-1, the V gene TRBV3-1; no clear D. The length of the CDR3 is 14 residues. The germline CDR1 and CDR2 sequences are LGHDT and YNNKEL (reference sequence). Deletions cut 3 bases from V and 4 bases from J, with 12 bases between. The CDR3 bases are TGTGCCAGCAGCCAGGGGAATAAGGCCACTGAAGCTTTCTTT. Amino acids: CASSQGNKATEAFF.

This clone was seen ten or more times. The CDR3 region is CSASRSERSTYQPQHF. CDR3 nucleotides: TGCAGTGCTAGTAGGTCCGAACGGAGTACCTATCAGCCCCAGCATTTT. This chain links TRBV20-1 with TRBJ1-5, with D hard to call. The germline V and J ends were trimmed by 3 bases and 5 bases, with 20 bases remaining between them. The germline V gene has CDR1 DFQATT and CDR2 SNEGSKA (reference sequence). The CDR3 is made up of 16 amino acids.

Many counts were recorded for this clone. This chain links TRBV19 with TRBJ2-1; tentatively, D is TRBD1 (5 bases). The germline gives CDR1 LNHDA, CDR2 SQIVND (reference sequence). V lost 6 bases and J lost 0, with 12 bases in between. CDR3 length: 15 residues. CDR3 region: CASRDGALSYNEQFF. The CDR3 DNA is TGTGCCAGTAGAGATGGGGCCCTCTCCTACAATGAGCAGTTCTTC. Using reference TRBV19 and TRBJ2-1 for the parts outside the CDR3, the full variable domain is DGGITQSPKYLFRKEGQNVTLSCEQNLNHDAMYWYRQDPGQGLRLIYYSQIVNDFQKGDIAEGYSVSREKKESFPLTVTSAQKNPTAFYLCASRDGALSYNEQFFGPGTRLTVL.